This T cell receptor beta chain was retrieved from a study of HIV-infected patients and healthy controls. Alpha and beta constant-region primers primed reverse transcription of 400 to 500 ng RNA. Using multiplexing indices, alpha and beta chain libraries were generated apart by chain-specific third strand synthesis. From the 5' RACE reads, TCRdb called clonotypes with MiXCR, one entry per CDR3 protein. In the table there are some 9,300 distinct CDR3 sequences, under 6.5% of which are singletons. By share of the sample, this clonotype is medium-sized (0.01 to 0.1%). Whole blood was used without fractionation, so all unsorted peripheral T cells were included. J lost 5 bases, V lost 6 bases, and 5 bases had no gene match. The CDR3 covers 14 residues. Germline V gene sequence: CDR1 SGHRS, CDR2 YFSETQ.

Sequenced material: blood. The chain employs TRBV5-1 and TRBJ2-7, with 13 bases that match TRBD2. The origin of this receptor is an adult in good health. The CDR3 DNA follows: TGCGCCAGCAAACGACTAGCGGGAGGCGACGAGCAGTACTTC. Translating it yields CASKRLAGGDEQYF.